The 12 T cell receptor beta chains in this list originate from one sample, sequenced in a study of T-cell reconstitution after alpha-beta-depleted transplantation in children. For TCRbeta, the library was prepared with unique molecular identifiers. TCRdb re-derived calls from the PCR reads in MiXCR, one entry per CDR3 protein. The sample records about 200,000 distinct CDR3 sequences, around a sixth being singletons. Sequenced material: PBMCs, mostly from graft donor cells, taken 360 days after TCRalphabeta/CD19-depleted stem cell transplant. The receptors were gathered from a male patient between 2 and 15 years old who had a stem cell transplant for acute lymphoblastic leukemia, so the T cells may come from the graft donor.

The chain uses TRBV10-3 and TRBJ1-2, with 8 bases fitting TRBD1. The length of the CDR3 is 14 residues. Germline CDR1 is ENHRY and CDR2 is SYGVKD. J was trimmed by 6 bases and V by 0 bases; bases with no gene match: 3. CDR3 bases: TGTGCCATCAGTGAGTCGTGGGACAGGAATGGCTACACCTTC. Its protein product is CAISESWDRNGYTF.

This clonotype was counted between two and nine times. CDR3 loop: CASSSWAETQYF. The CDR3 DNA follows: TGCGCCAGCAGCTCTTGGGCGGAGACCCAGTACTTC. The V gene is TRBV5-1, the J gene TRBJ2-5; no reliable D call. The CDR3 spans 12 residues. V was cut by 3 bases and J by 5 bases, with 8 bases left in between. Germline V CDR1 and CDR2: SGHRS, YFSETQ.

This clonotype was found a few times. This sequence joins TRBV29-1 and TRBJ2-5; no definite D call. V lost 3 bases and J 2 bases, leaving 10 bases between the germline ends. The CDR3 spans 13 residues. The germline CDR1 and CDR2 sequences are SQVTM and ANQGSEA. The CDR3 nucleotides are TGCAGCGTTGACGGACCCCTACAAGAGACCCAGTACTTC. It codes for CSVDGPLQETQYF.

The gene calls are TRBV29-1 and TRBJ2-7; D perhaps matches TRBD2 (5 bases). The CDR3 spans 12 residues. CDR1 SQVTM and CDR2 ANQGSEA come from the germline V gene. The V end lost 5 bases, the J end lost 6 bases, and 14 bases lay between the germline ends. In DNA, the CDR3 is TGCAGCGTTTTCGCGAGAGGGCGCGAGCAGTACTTC. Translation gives CSVFARGREQYF.

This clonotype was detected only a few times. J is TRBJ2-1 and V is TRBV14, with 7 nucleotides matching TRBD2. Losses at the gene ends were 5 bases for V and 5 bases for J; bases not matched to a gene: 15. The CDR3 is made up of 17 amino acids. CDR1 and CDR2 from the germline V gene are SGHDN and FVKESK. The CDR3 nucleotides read TGTGCCAGCAGCTCCCCTCCCCCTAGCGGAAAGAACAATGAGCAGTTCTTC. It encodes CASSSPPPSGKNNEQFF.

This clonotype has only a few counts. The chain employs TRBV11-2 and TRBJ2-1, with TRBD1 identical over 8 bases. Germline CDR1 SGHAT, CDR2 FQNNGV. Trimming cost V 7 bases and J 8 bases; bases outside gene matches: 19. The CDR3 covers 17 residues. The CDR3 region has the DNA TGTGCCAGCACTCTCCAGGGGGGCAGGGGGCGCAGGGATGAGCAGTTCTTC. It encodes CASTLQGGRGRRDEQFF.

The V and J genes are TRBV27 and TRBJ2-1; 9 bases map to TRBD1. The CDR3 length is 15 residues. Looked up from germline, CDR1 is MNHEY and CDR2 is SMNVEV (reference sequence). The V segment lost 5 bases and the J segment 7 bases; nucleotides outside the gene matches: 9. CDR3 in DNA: TGTGCCAGCAGTGCCTCCGGGACAGGGTTAAATGAGCAGTTCTTC. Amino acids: CASSASGTGLNEQFF.

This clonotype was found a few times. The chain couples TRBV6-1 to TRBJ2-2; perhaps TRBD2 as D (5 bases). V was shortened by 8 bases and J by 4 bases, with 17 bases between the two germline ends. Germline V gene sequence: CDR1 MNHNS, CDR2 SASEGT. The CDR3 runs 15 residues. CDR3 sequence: CASRTLSAGTGELFF. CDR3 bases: TGTGCCAGCCGTACACTTTCCGCGGGCACCGGGGAGCTGTTTTTT.

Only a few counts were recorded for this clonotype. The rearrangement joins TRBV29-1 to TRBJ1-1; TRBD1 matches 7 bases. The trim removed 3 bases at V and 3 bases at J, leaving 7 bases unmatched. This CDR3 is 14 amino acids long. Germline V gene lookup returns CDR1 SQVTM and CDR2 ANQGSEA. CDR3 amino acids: CSVEVKGAYTEAFF. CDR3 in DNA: TGCAGCGTTGAGGTCAAGGGGGCCTACACTGAAGCTTTCTTT.

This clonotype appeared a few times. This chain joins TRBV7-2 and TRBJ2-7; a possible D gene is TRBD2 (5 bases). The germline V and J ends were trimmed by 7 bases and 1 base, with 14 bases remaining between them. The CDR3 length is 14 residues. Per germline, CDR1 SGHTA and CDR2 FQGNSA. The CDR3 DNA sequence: TGTGCCAGCACCCCGGGAACTTTTTCCTACGAGCAGTACTTC. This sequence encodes CASTPGTFSYEQYF.

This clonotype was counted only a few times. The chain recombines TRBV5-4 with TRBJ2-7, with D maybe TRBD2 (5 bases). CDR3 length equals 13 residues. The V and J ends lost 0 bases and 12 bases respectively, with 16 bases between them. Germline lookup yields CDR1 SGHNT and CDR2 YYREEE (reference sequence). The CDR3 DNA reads TGTGCCAGCAGCTTGGGCACAACTAGTACTAGGTACTTC. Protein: CASSLGTTSTRYF.

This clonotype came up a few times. The CDR3 here is CATSGTSGDGEQFF. Here the CDR3 DNA reads TGTGCCACCTCGGGGACTAGCGGAGATGGGGAGCAGTTCTTC. V usage is TRBV10-3 and J usage is TRBJ2-1, with TRBD2 matching over 11 bases. This CDR3 is built from 14 residues. V gave up 10 bases and J gave up 10 bases; unmatched junction bases: 12. Looked up from germline, CDR1 is ENHRY and CDR2 is SYGVKD.